These T cell receptor beta chains were read from a single sample in a study of blood T cells in healthy people across ages. From the 5' RACE reads, TCRdb called clonotypes with MiXCR, one entry per CDR3 protein. The sample yields 920,000 or so distinct CDR3 sequences, under 55% seen once. Sequenced input: blood. The receptors were gathered from a woman aged 60-70 years in good health. CDR3s include the opening cysteine and the closing phenylalanine or tryptophan.

J gene,V gene,CDR3 protein
TRBJ2-1,TRBV9,CASSLRLAGGPSSYNEQFF
TRBJ2-7,TRBV7-9,CASRRYSDNEQYF
TRBJ2-7,TRBV6-1,CASSDLGTFPYEQYF
TRBJ2-4,TRBV20-1,CSARDLRLAGLGIAKNIQYF
TRBJ2-3,TRBV6-2/TRBV6-3,CAGSYSGWGATDTQYF
TRBJ1-3,TRBV6-6,CASSPSSGTPSGNTIYF
TRBJ1-1,TRBV20-1,CSAPSTVNTEAFF
TRBJ2-7,TRBV27,CATKRTSGTSYEQYF
TRBJ2-1,TRBV7-9,CASSPRGFGSYNEQFF
TRBJ2-5,TRBV12-3/TRBV12-4,CASSPGLAGAAETQYF
TRBJ1-2,TRBV9,CASEANYGYTF
TRBJ2-7,TRBV29-1,CSVGTYAGTGYEQYF
TRBJ1-2,TRBV24-1,CATSDGLRQGGGYTF
TRBJ2-1,TRBV20-1,CSARDRTSGSLTYNEQFF
TRBJ1-1,TRBV2,CASNAVYEGTEAFF
TRBJ1-1,TRBV29-1,CSLSTQGGQDTEAFF
TRBJ1-2,TRBV27,CASSLSGSGGYTF
TRBJ2-5,TRBV28,CASSLDGRGRPRKTQYF
TRBJ1-2,TRBV6-5,CASTSRQGSIYGYTF
TRBJ2-1,TRBV10-1,CASSGRTSGRNNEQFF
TRBJ2-3,TRBV10-3,CAISDLAGGTDTQYF
TRBJ2-5,TRBV6-2/TRBV6-3,CASSYSWTGDGETQYF
TRBJ2-7,TRBV20-1,CSARDVSGAYEQYF
TRBJ2-7,TRBV5-1,CASSLEGRGPSVQYF
.,TRBV5-5,CASSDIQETQYF
TRBJ1-2,TRBV28,CASSRRGRIYGYTF
.,TRBV27,CASSLYGTGGEQYF
TRBJ1-2,TRBV28,CASSPPGQGAGYTF
TRBJ2-2,TRBV10-1,CASSGPNTGELFF
TRBJ2-3,TRBV29-1,CSVEDLRSVRTDTQYF
TRBJ2-1,TRBV11-2,CASTLAAEQFF
TRBJ2-4,TRBV20-1,CSASQGAKNIQYF
TRBJ1-6,TRBV25-1,CASRQTGDGSPLHF
TRBJ2-3,TRBV11-2,CASSFRTGGADTQYF
TRBJ2-1,TRBV4-2,CASSQALKNEQFF
TRBJ2-6,TRBV10-1,CASSDQKSGANVLTF
.,TRBV28,CASSTSAEGKTQYF
TRBJ2-1,TRBV20-1,CSARFQRQLFF
TRBJ2-1,TRBV6-5,CASARGLPATGNEQFF
TRBJ2-7,TRBV20-1,CSARDAILSGNSYEQYF
TRBJ1-5,TRBV20-1,CSAFRDGDDNPPQHF
TRBJ2-5,TRBV12-3/TRBV12-4,CASSLLLQETQYF
TRBJ2-7,TRBV6-1,CASSERILNEQYF
TRBJ1-5,TRBV3-1,CASSPTDGSNQPQHF
TRBJ2-1,TRBV7-8,CASSISGLAAYNEQFF
TRBJ2-5,TRBV10-3,CAISGWLSLASGQETQYF
TRBJ2-3,TRBV10-3,CAISEYDRSTDTQYF
TRBJ2-1,TRBV6-1,CASSEMVAGGSTEQFF
TRBJ2-7,TRBV29-1,CSVEARGHSYEQYF
TRBJ2-7,TRBV7-8,CASSGTGGDYEQYF
TRBJ2-7,TRBV7-2,CASSRPGGSYEQYF
TRBJ2-1,TRBV6-1,CASILTSGSGYEQFF
TRBJ2-3,TRBV6-2/TRBV6-3,CASSYGGRLTDTQYF
TRBJ2-1,TRBV18,CASSPPVGFNEQFF
TRBJ2-7,TRBV20-1,CSARAVLAGGGSYEQYF
TRBJ2-7,TRBV15,CATRKGGPSYEQYF
TRBJ1-2,TRBV12-3/TRBV12-4,CASNLSGGAYGYTF
TRBJ2-3,TRBV10-3,CAISSSSGPSTDTQYF